Listed below are T cell receptor beta chains from one sample, sequenced in a study of technical replicates of blood from a handful of donors. The repertoire was sequenced with immunoSEQ multiplex PCR; TCRdb's copy has only in-frame clones and lacks some. Counted here are some 83,000 clones, 90% to 95% occurring once; the ten biggest clones make up about 0.27%. The specimen sequenced was T cells isolated from PBMCs. These receptor sequences come from a human donor in good health. CDR3s leave out the opening cysteine and the closing phenylalanine or tryptophan.

v_gene	j_gene	CDR3aa
TRBV11-3	TRBJ2-5	ASSLTPQETQY
TRBV5-1	TRBJ2-2	ASRGGSGELF
TRBV5-1	TRBJ2-3	ASSLGGLAISTDTQY
TRBV7-8	TRBJ1-2	ASSPGAGQTNYGYT
TRBV27	TRBJ2-3	ASSTQGRDTQY
TRBV2	TRBJ2-5	ASGPPRETQY
TRBV5-4	TRBJ2-7	ASRERNSYEQY
TRBV6-5	TRBJ2-3	ASSPPAGGTDTQY
TRBV28	TRBJ2-7	ASSLAGAYEQY
TRBV4-2	TRBJ2-5	ASSQELGLAGGQETQY
TRBV5-1	TRBJ1-2	ASSLVARAGYGYT
TRBV6-6	TRBJ2-1	AAGGDNNEQF
TRBV5-1	TRBJ2-5	ASSLEPSGVQETQY
TRBV7-9	TRBJ2-3	ASSRSGGTDTQY
TRBV11-3	TRBJ1-1	ASTLFPDTEAF
TRBV25-1	TRBJ1-2	ASSEHRDPHLTYGYT
TRBV6-1	TRBJ1-3	ASSEQGARGNTIY
TRBV10-1	TRBJ2-7	ASSESGGSYEQY
TRBV12-2	TRBJ1-2	ASRPVGTANYGYT
TRBV29-1	TRBJ2-1	SVLRLAGGHIWGNEQF
TRBV5-1	TRBJ2-7	ARLAGGSYEQY
TRBV28	TRBJ1-3	ASSLGQGNSGNTIY
TRBV28	TRBJ1-2	ASSPTTGGKSYT
TRBV5-1	TRBJ2-5	ASSLTPGSWETQY
TRBV19	TRBJ2-7	ASSRRLAGVAYEQY
TRBV12-5	TRBJ2-7	ASGLVPGYEQY
TRBV5-1	TRBJ1-2	ASREDRDYGYT
TRBV6-1	TRBJ2-3	ASRPGGFGTDTQY
TRBV7-8	TRBJ2-2	ASRISGGVGGELF
TRBV6-5	TRBJ1-4	ASSYSWRGDNEKLF
TRBV27	TRBJ2-7	ASSLSPLIGRGGGGEQY
TRBV2	TRBJ1-2	ASTRRTGQAFNYGYT
TRBV7-9	TRBJ1-2	ASSPPRTAFGYT
TRBV11-2	TRBJ2-2	ASSLGSLAGAGGELF
TRBV11-2	TRBJ1-1	ASSFQEMLEAF
TRBV5-1	TRBJ2-3	ASSPSRSTDTQY
TRBV28	TRBJ2-1	ASSFFYNEQF
TRBV4-1	TRBJ2-1	ASSLGRTETYNEQF
TRBV29-1	TRBJ2-5	SVDGRREIETQY
TRBV9	TRBJ1-2	ASSTRQGATNYGYT
TRBV10-2	TRBJ2-5	ASSEGGGGGGTQY
TRBV5-6	TRBJ2-7	ASSGAGVFYEQY
TRBV19	TRBJ1-5	ASSITFTGSGNQPQH
TRBV6-5	TRBJ2-1	ASSYSAGEVNEQF
TRBV6-4	TRBJ1-2	ASGDRSSTPYT
TRBV5-1	TRBJ2-3	ASSLEEPRVDTQY
TRBV18	TRBJ2-7	ASSSEIGTTYEQY
TRBV27	TRBJ1-5	ASKLVGTSNQPQH
TRBV7-9	TRBJ1-5	ASSLAGENQPQH
TRBV19	TRBJ1-1	ASSIPGPGTEAF
TRBV6-4	TRBJ2-6	ASSDLDRSTSGANVLT
TRBV18	TRBJ1-3	ASSPSPPGNTIY
TRBV28	TRBJ1-3	ASSLSRARSSGNTIY
TRBV6-1	TRBJ1-5	ASSDSDRGPQPQH
TRBV6-1	TRBJ1-1	ASSETGRFEAF
TRBV7-2	TRBJ2-7	ASSHTGLEVEQY
TRBV6-1	TRBJ1-2	ASSDRYYGYT
TRBV7-9	TRBJ2-1	ASSAGQGSYNEQF